The subject of this entry is one T cell receptor (beta chain). Each recovered donor of Cohort 3 presented with two negative PCRs, clearance, or symptom resolution. The record originates from a study of blood T cell repertoires in COVID-19. Measured with immunoSEQ multiplex PCR; TCRdb has only the in-frame clones, and not every one. The repertoire holds more than 100,000 clones, roughly 84% seen once, with nearly 4% in the top ten. Germline values: CDR1 SGHAT, CDR2 FQNNGV. CDR3 length: 16 residues. V was pared by 0 bases and J by 5 bases, with 8 bases of the junction left unmatched. The clonotype was recovered from a young woman who had recovered from COVID-19. What was sequenced was PBMCs or T cells enriched from blood (not recorded which). The rearrangement links TRBV11-2 to TRBJ2-5; 8 nucleotides match TRBD2. CDR3 in DNA: TGTGCCAGCAGCTTAGATGGGGGACTAGGTGGGGAGACCCAGTACTTC. Its protein product is CASSLDGGLGGETQYF.